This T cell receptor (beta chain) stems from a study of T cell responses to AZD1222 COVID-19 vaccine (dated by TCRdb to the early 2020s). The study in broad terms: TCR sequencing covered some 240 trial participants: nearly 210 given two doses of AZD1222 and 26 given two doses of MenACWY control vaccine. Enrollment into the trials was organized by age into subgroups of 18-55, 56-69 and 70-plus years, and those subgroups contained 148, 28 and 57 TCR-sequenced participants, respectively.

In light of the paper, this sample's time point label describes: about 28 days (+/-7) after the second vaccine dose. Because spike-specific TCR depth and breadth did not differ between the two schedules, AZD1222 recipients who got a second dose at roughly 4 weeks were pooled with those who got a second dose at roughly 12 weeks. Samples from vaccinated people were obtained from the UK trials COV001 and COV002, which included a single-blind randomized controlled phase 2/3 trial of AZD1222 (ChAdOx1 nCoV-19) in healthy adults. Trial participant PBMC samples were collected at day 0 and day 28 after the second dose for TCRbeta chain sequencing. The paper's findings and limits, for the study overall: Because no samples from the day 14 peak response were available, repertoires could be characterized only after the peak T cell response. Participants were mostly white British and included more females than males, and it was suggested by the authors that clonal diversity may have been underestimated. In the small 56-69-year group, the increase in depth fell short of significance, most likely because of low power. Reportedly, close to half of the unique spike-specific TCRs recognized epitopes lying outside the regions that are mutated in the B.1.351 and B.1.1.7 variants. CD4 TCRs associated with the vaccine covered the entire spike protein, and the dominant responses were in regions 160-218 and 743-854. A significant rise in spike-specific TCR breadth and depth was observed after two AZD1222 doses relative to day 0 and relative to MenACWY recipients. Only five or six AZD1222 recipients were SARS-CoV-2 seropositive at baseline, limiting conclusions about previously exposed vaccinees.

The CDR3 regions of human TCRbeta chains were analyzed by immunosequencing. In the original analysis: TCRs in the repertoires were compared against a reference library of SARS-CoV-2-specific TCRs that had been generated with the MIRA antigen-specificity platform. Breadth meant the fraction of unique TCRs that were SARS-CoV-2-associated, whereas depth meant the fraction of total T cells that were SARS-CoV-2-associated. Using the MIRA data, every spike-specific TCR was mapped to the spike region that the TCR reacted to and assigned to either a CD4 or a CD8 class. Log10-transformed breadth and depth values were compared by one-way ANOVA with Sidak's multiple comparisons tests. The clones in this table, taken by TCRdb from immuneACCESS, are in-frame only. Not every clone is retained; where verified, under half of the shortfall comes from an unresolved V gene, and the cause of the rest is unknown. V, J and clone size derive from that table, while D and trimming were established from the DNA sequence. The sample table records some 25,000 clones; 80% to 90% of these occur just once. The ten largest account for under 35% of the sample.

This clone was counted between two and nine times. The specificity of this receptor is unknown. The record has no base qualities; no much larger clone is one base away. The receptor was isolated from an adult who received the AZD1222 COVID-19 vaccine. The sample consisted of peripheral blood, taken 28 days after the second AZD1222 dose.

CDR3 reads: CASSAFSKRRETQYF. The bases are TGTGCCAGCAGTGCCTTCTCTAAAAGACGGGAGACCCAGTACTTC. The rearranged chain carries TRBV2 and TRBJ2-5, with the D gene uncertain. The germline V gene provides CDR1 SNHLY and CDR2 FYNNEI. V is reduced by 4 bases and J by 5 bases, leaving a spacing of 17 bases between them. The CDR3, cysteine through phenylalanine, is 15 amino acids long. The entry retains the CDR3 DNA only, 45 bases that are in frame from base 1.